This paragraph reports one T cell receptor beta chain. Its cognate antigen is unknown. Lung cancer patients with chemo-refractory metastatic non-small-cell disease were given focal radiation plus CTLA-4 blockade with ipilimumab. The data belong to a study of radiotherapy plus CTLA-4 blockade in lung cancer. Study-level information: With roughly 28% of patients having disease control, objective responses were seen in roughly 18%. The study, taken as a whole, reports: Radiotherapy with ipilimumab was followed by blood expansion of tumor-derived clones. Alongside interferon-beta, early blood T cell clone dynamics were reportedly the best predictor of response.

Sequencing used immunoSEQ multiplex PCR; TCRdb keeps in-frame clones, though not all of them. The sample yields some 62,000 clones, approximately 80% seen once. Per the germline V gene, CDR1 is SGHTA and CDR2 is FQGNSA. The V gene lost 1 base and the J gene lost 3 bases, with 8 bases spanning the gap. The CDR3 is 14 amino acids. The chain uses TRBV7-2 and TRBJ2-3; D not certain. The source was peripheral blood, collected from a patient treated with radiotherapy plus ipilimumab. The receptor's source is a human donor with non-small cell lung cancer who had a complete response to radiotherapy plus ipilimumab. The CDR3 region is CASSLEGPTDTQYF. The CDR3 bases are TGTGCCAGCAGCTTAGAGGGCCCGACAGATACGCAGTATTTT. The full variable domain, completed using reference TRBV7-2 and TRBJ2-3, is GAGVSQSPSNKVTEKGKDVELRCDPISGHTALYWYRQSLGQGLEFLIYFQGNSAPDKSGLPSDRFSAERTGGSVSTLTIQRTQQEDSAVYLCASSLEGPTDTQYFGPGTRLTVL.